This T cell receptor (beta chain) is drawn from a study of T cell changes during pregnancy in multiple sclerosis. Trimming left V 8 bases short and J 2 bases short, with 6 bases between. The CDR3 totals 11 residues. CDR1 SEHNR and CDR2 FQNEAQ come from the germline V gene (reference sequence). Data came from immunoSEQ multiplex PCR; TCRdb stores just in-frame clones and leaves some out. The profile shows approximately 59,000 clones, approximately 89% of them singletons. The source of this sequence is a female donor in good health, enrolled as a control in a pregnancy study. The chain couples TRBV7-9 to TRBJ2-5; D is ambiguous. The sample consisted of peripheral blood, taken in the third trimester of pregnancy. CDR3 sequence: CASAAQETQYF. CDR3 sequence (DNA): TGTGCCAGCGCGGCGCAAGAGACCCAGTACTTC.